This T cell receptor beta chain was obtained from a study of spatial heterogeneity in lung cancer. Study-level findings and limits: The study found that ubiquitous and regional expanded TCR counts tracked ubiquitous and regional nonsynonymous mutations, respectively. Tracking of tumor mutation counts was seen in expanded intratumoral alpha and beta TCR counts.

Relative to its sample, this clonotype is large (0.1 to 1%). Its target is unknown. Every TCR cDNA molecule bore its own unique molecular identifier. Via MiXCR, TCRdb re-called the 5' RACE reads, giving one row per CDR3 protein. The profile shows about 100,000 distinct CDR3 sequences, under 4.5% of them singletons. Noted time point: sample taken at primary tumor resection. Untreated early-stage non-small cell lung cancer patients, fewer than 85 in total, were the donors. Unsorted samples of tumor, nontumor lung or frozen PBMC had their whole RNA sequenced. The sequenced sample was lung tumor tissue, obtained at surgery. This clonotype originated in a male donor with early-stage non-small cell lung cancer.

In DNA, the CDR3 is TGTGCCAGCAGTTTTCTGCCCCACGAGCAGTACTTC. Its protein is CASSFLPHEQYF. The chain couples TRBV28 to TRBJ2-7; D gene uncertain. The CDR3 runs to 12 residues. Germline-derived CDR1 and CDR2 are MDHEN and SYDVKM. V was cut by 3 bases and J by 5 bases, with 8 bases left in between.